This paragraph covers one TCR beta chain sequence. Its antigen is undetermined. As for treatment: roughly 10-day PBMC culture with coronavirus spike peptide pools or control peptides (ViraFEST assay). These data originate in a study of vaccination and CD4 T cells after COVID-19. General study points: Detection of a median around 83% of reactive clones in convalescent patients was confined to the period after vaccination. Spike mono-reactivity was the property of 304 of 307 vaccine-specific clones in convalescent patients.

Oncomine TCR Beta short-read sequencing was applied to DNA from cultured CD4+ T cells. TCRdb re-analysed the PCR reads in MiXCR, keeping a single row per CDR3 protein. Among roughly 10,000 distinct CDR3 sequences, around 57% were seen once, and the ten largest hold roughly a third. CDR1 and CDR2 from the germline V gene are LNHDA and SQIVND (reference sequence). The CDR3 runs to 14 residues. V lost 6 bases to trimming and J lost 4 bases, with 15 bases between them. The sequencing sample was made of CD4+ T cells from blood, cultured in vitro. The chain couples TRBV19 to TRBJ1-1; D unresolved. The receptor's source is a human donor who had recovered from COVID-19. The DNA of the CDR3 is TGTGCCAGTAGGGGCAGATTGGGTGGCACTGAAGCTTTCTTT. Protein sequence: CASRGRLGGTEAFF.